The sequence of this T cell receptor beta chain was determined in a study of blood T cells in healthy people across ages. With a J-beta primer mix and a sample-barcoded 5' primer, a second PCR ran about 7 to 12 cycles. A single record per CDR3 protein comes from TCRdb applying MiXCR to the 5' RACE reads. The repertoire holds about 640,000 distinct CDR3 sequences, with approximately 59% as singletons. Germline-derived CDR1 and CDR2 are DFQATT and SNEGSKA (reference sequence). The CDR3 loop spans 12 amino acids. The sequencing input was blood. The sequence was obtained from a man between 60 and 75 years old in good health. V usage is TRBV20-1 and J usage is TRBJ2-4; D unclear. TRBJ2-7 matches the DNA end more closely, so the J call is doubtful. Here the CDR3 reads CSAREGPYEQYF. The DNA of the CDR3 is TGCAGTGCTAGAGAAGGACCCTACGAGCAGTACTTC.